This is a list of T cell receptor beta chains from one sample in a study of blood T cell repertoires in COVID-19. The data were produced by immunoSEQ multiplex PCR, yet TCRdb's version contains in-frame clones alone and is incomplete. Of fewer than 200,000 clones listed, about 80% are singletons. Sequences were obtained from peripheral blood. These TCRs come from a man in his fifties or sixties with acute or convalescent COVID-19. The CDR3 runs from the conserved cysteine through the conserved F or W. A D gene is named only where the DNA matches it firmly.

v_call	j_call	d_call	cdr3_aa
TRBV10-3	TRBJ2-1	TRBD2	CAISEETGGPYEQFF
TRBV6-5	TRBJ2-3	TRBD2	CASRAGNVGDTQYF
TRBV6-5	TRBJ1-5	NA	CASSQANNQPQHF
TRBV28	TRBJ2-1	NA	CASSLRGNEQFF
TRBV30	TRBJ2-3	TRBD1	CAWRTGDTQYF
TRBV19	TRBJ1-1	NA	CATRAGKNTEAFF
TRBV7-3	TRBJ2-3	TRBD1	CASSSRQGSTDTQYF
TRBV27	TRBJ2-5	TRBD1	CASSYPGQGRETQYF
TRBV9	TRBJ2-1	NA	CASSPRTVRSYNEQFF
TRBV3-1/TRBV3-2	TRBJ2-2	NA	CASSQEEFPRELFF
TRBV30	TRBJ1-5	NA	CAWVAKGGNQPQHF
TRBV13	TRBJ2-1	NA	CASSLRVVSINNEQFF
TRBV28	TRBJ2-7	TRBD2	CASRQGLAGVYEQYF
TRBV19	TRBJ1-5	NA	CASVAGPGQPQHF
TRBV20-1	TRBJ1-1	TRBD1	CSASEGALTEAFF
TRBV7-2	TRBJ2-1	NA	CASSGGRYNEQFF
TRBV9	TRBJ2-7	NA	CASSVGDYNYEQYF
TRBV3-1/TRBV3-2	TRBJ2-1	NA	CASSLAGNEQFF
TRBV18	TRBJ1-4	NA	CASSPPGDAEKLFF
TRBV24-1	TRBJ2-1	TRBD2	CATSDPSGLAYNEQFF
TRBV3-1/TRBV3-2	TRBJ2-1	TRBD2	CASSQGSGKGTKSGRVWSYNEQFF
TRBV5-6	TRBJ1-5	NA	CASSFSGGDNQPQHF
TRBV2	TRBJ2-5	TRBD2	CASSTRTSGSVETQYF
TRBV5-1	TRBJ2-1	TRBD2	CASSLAAGGNEQFF
TRBV12-3/TRBV12-4	TRBJ1-2	TRBD1	CASSFQGGHGYTF
TRBV30	TRBJ2-1	TRBD2	CAWSVGGSSYNEQFF
TRBV2	TRBJ2-7	NA	CASSPPTTVTYEQYF
TRBV5-1	TRBJ1-1	TRBD1	CASSSNRGNTEAFF
TRBV28	TRBJ1-5	NA	CASSAGQINQPQHF
TRBV7-3	TRBJ1-6	TRBD1	CASSAGTARLNSPLHF
TRBV7-9	TRBJ1-3	NA	CASSLGSSGNTIYF
TRBV19	TRBJ1-5	NA	CASSSFSGDQPQHF
TRBV9	TRBJ1-6	NA	CASSVQGANSPLHF
TRBV6-5	TRBJ2-2	NA	CASSYSSLAWAGELFF
TRBV7-3	TRBJ1-1	NA	CASSLGRGGEAFF
TRBV7-2	TRBJ1-1	NA	CASSFSMNTEAFF
TRBV18	TRBJ2-7	TRBD1	CASSPRQGGSYEQYF
TRBV6-5	TRBJ1-3	NA	CASSPARQSGNTIYF
TRBV6-6	TRBJ2-7	TRBD2	CASSQSPGLAGEYGRYEQYF
TRBV6-6	TRBJ2-7	TRBD2	CASSLIGRGAYEQYF
TRBV4-1	TRBJ2-7	NA	CASSPAGSYEQYF
TRBV7-2	TRBJ1-3	NA	CASSPEKGSGNTIYF
TRBV5-1	TRBJ2-3	TRBD2	CASSLESGGAVYF
TRBV11-3	TRBJ2-2	TRBD2	CASSSGLAGLNTGELFF
TRBV7-8	TRBJ2-7	TRBD1	CASSLAGTEIRYEQYF
TRBV7-9	TRBJ2-7	NA	CASSLRYEQYF
TRBV7-3	TRBJ2-1	TRBD2	CASNQAGGMGEQFF
TRBV4-1	TRBJ2-4	TRBD2	CASSQGLAGGPANIQYF
TRBV25-1	TRBJ1-6	NA	CASSAGRGYNSPLHF
TRBV19	TRBJ1-2	TRBD1	CASSDRVKSSYTF
TRBV30	TRBJ2-2	TRBD2	CAWSSGVNTGELFF
TRBV27	TRBJ1-1	TRBD1	CASSLRTGVVGDTEAFF
TRBV5-1	TRBJ2-2	NA	CASSQKGHQTGELFF
TRBV6-5	TRBJ2-7	NA	CASTREGGTYEQYF
TRBV6-5	TRBJ2-6	NA	CASRLTGPGANVLTF
TRBV6-5	TRBJ2-7	NA	CASDLGGYEQYF
TRBV6-4	TRBJ2-3	TRBD1	CASRSSGQASTDTQYF
TRBV25-1	TRBJ1-5	NA	CASSAGRNQPQHF
TRBV5-1	TRBJ2-3	TRBD1	CASSLQGSTDTQYF
TRBV5-1	TRBJ1-4	TRBD1	CASSAGQGDVNGHTLLVEKLFF